The TCR beta chain under discussion was sequenced for a study of T cells in Graves' hyperthyroidism and ophthalmopathy. From RNA transcripts, TCR beta CDR3 regions were amplified. Carried out on the TCR CDR3, a first-round RT-PCR used the HTBI primer set. TCRdb recomputed calls from the multiplex PCR reads with MiXCR, one row per CDR3 protein. The data hold about 360,000 distinct CDR3 sequences, with roughly 25% observed a single time. This clonotype was seen only a few times. This receptor was taken from a man in his fifties with Graves' hyperthyroidism. The material sequenced was blood.

CDR3 coding DNA: TGTGCCAGCAGTGAGACCTTTACAGGCTTCTACGAGCAGTACTTC. It specifies CASSETFTGFYEQYF. The rearrangement joins TRBV6-1 to TRBJ2-7; tentative D call: TRBD1 (5 bases). The ends were cut back, 3 bases at V and 3 bases at J, with 15 bases in the middle. CDR3 length: 15 residues. Germline lookup yields CDR1 MNHNS and CDR2 SASEGT.